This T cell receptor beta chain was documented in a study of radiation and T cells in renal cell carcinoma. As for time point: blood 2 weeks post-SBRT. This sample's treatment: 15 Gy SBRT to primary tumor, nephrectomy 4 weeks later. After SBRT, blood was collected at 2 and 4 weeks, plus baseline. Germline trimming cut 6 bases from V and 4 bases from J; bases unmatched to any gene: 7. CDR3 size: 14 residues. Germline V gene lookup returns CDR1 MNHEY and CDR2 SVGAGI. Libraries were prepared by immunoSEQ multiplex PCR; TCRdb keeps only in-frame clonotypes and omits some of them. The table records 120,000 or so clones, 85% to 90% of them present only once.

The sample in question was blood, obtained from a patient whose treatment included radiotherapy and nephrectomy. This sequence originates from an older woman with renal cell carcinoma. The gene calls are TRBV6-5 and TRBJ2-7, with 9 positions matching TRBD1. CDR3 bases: TGTGCCAGCAGACGGGGACAGGGCGCGTACGAGCAGTACTTC. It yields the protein CASRRGQGAYEQYF.